The entry that follows covers one TCR beta chain sequence. Other DNA sequences of this sample code for an identical CDR3. V lost 5 bases and J lost 3, with 11 bases in between. The CDR3 sequence is 13 residues long. Germline V gene data show CDR1 as SEHNR and CDR2 as FQNEAQ (reference sequence). The data originate from a study of blood T cell repertoires in COVID-19. For the study at large: COVID-19 samples collected from the United States, Italy and Spain covered acute and convalescent phases. PBMCs, B-cell-depleted T cells, or T cells were the source of the cDNA or gDNA that made up the material.

As processed by the authors: Nucleated cell number was recorded as an estimate derived from reference gene primer amplification. Assay: immunoSEQ multiplex PCR; the TCRdb copy retains only in-frame clones and omits some. V and J calls and clone size are as listed in that table; D and trimming were resolved from the DNA. The sample yields 200,000 to 250,000 clones, 84% seen once. The J gene is TRBJ2-7, the V gene TRBV7-9; D perhaps matches TRBD1 (6 bases). This TCR came from a woman aged 40 to 49 who had recovered from COVID-19. Sequencing used peripheral blood. CDR3 loop: CASSPGQRYEQYF. The CDR3 DNA reads TGTGCCAGCAGCCCCGGACAGCGCTACGAGCAGTACTTC.